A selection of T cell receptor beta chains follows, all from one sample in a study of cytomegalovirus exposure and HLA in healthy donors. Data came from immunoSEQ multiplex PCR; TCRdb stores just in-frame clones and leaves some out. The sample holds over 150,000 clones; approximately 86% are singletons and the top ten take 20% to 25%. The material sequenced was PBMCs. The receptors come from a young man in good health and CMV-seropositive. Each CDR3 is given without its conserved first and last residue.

CDR3aa: ASSVTSQGSEAF
v_gene: TRBV7-2

CDR3aa: ASSLEQGWTGELF
v_gene: TRBV5-1

CDR3aa: ASRITGGEDTQY
v_gene: TRBV27

CDR3aa: SGGRASTDTQY
v_gene: TRBV29-1

CDR3aa: SVVQGAGEQY
v_gene: TRBV29-1

CDR3aa: ASSLSDPGDTQY
v_gene: TRBV5-1

CDR3aa: ASSYDGQGISYEQY
v_gene: TRBV6-5

CDR3aa: ASSTGSPSYNEQF
v_gene: TRBV6-5

CDR3aa: ASSPSTGHNQPQH
v_gene: TRBV11-2

CDR3aa: ASSLAQDRAVYGYT
v_gene: TRBV7-9

CDR3aa: ASSQDGASGADTQY
v_gene: TRBV13

CDR3aa: ASSQDKGWGTQY
v_gene: TRBV4-3

CDR3aa: AISVSGRASYEQY
v_gene: TRBV10-3

CDR3aa: SVEGTTSYNEQF
v_gene: TRBV29-1

CDR3aa: ASSISGYEQY
v_gene: TRBV6-5

CDR3aa: ASSLHGGTKETQY
v_gene: TRBV11-1

CDR3aa: ASRRGTAFTDTQY
v_gene: TRBV5-1

CDR3aa: ASSVGAETYGYT
v_gene: TRBV9

CDR3aa: ASSIQASSYEQY
v_gene: TRBV19

CDR3aa: ASSPPSGLATQY
v_gene: TRBV11-2

CDR3aa: ASSLSGNTGELF
v_gene: TRBV7-3

CDR3aa: ASSLAHRGEQY
v_gene: TRBV7-9

CDR3aa: ASSSPGETFPQYGYT
v_gene: TRBV5-4

CDR3aa: ASRIQGNTEAF
v_gene: TRBV6-5

CDR3aa: ASSGLRRDRASNYGYT
v_gene: TRBV11-2

CDR3aa: ASSEYLVYGGVYNEQF
v_gene: TRBV25-1

CDR3aa: ASSIDRGATGELF
v_gene: TRBV19

CDR3aa: ASSRKGQVNSYEQY
v_gene: TRBV21-1